These 19 T cell receptor beta chains were all obtained from the same sample, sequenced in a study of blood T cell repertoires in COVID-19. Sequencing was performed with immunoSEQ multiplex PCR; in TCRdb, only in-frame clones are kept and a portion is missing. The repertoire holds some 78,000 clones, with about nine tenths as singletons. Sequenced sample: peripheral blood. The receptors stem from a woman aged 50 to 65 in a cohort sampled during active COVID-19.

This clone was observed a few times. The V gene is TRBV5-4, the J gene TRBJ1-2; D might be TRBD1 (5 bases). Germline CDR1 and CDR2: SGHNT and YYREEE (reference sequence). V was pared by 6 bases and J by 7 bases, with 22 bases between. This CDR3 region has 15 residues. CDR3 sequence (DNA): TGTGCCAGCACGGGGACTTTTAACGGGGATAGTGGCTACACCTTC. Its translation: CASTGTFNGDSGYTF.

The rearrangement links TRBV30 to TRBJ2-2; 13 bases align to TRBD2. The length of the CDR3 is 17 residues. Trimming removed 2 bases from V and 4 bases from J; junction bases left unmatched: 7. The V gene's germline CDR1 is GTSNPN and CDR2 SVGIG (reference sequence). The CDR3 DNA reads TGTGCCTGGAGTACCCGGACTAGCGGGAGTGGCACCGGGGAGCTGTTTTTT. Translation: CAWSTRTSGSGTGELFF.

Concerning this clone itself: The same CDR3 can be traced to other DNA sequences in this sample. The V and J genes are TRBV7-3 and TRBJ2-3; 13 bases are shared with TRBD2. V was pared by 5 bases and J by 6 bases, with 2 bases of the junction left unmatched. In germline, CDR1 is SGHTA, CDR2 FQGTGA. The CDR3 consists of 14 residues. CDR3 protein: CASSLTSGGDTQYF. Written as DNA, the CDR3 is TGTGCCAGCAGCCTGACTAGCGGGGGGGATACGCAGTATTTT.

The sample holds one count of this clone. The V call is TRBV11-1, the J call TRBJ2-3, with 9 bases matching TRBD2. This CDR3 has 15 amino acids. The J segment lost 4 bases and the V segment lost 3 bases, leaving 5 bases of the junction unmatched. The germline V gene has CDR1 SGHAT and CDR2 FQDESV (reference sequence). The CDR3 DNA reads TGTGCCAGCAGCTTGGCTAGCGGGGCCTCAGATACGCAGTATTTT. Protein sequence: CASSLASGASDTQYF.

V is TRBV4-1 and J is TRBJ2-3; perhaps TRBD2 as D (6 bases). Germline-derived CDR1 and CDR2 are MGHRA and YSYEKL. This CDR3 spans 18 amino acids. The V end was cut by 0 bases, the J end by 2 bases, with 18 bases between. The CDR3 reads CASSQESQAAGYTDTQYF. The CDR3 DNA reads as TGCGCCAGCAGCCAAGAAAGTCAGGCAGCGGGTTACACAGATACGCAGTATTTT.

This chain connects TRBV4-2 to TRBJ1-5; maybe TRBD1 (5 bases). The germline CDR1 and CDR2 sequences are LGHNA and YNFKEQ. This CDR3 has 17 residues. V lost 3 bases and J lost 0, with 15 bases in between. The DNA of the CDR3 is TGTGCCAGCAGCCACGGAGACAGCAGATATAGCAATCAGCCCCAGCATTTT. Protein: CASSHGDSRYSNQPQHF.

The chain recombines TRBV5-1 with TRBJ2-7, with 7 nucleotides matching TRBD2. The germline V gene has CDR1 SGHRS and CDR2 YFSETQ. The V segment lost 0 bases and the J segment 8 bases; nucleotides outside the gene matches: 2. The CDR3 loop spans 12 amino acids. CDR3 DNA sequence: TGCGCCAGCAGCTTGGCCGGGGGGAAGCAGTACTTC. Protein product: CASSLAGGKQYF. The full variable domain, with the rest looked up from reference TRBV5-1 and TRBJ2-7, is KAGVTQTPRYLIKTRGQQVTLSCSPISGHRSVSWYQQTPGQGLQFLFEYFSETQRNKGNFPGRFSGRQFSNSRSEMNVSTLELGDSALYLCASSLAGGKQYFGPGTRLTVT.

This sequence joins TRBV5-5 and TRBJ1-2; D possibly corresponds to TRBD1 (6 bases). Per the germline V gene, CDR1 is SGHKS and CDR2 is YYEKEE (reference sequence). V was cut by 0 bases and J by 6 bases, with 12 bases left in between. The CDR3 consists of 14 residues. The CDR3 reads CASSLDGRGNGYTF. The CDR3, as DNA: TGTGCCAGCAGCTTGGATGGCAGGGGAAATGGCTACACCTTC.

This clone was observed a few times. This rearrangement joins TRBV14 to TRBJ2-7; 9 bases align to TRBD1. Trimming removed 1 base from V and 4 bases from J; junction bases left unmatched: 5. The CDR3 contains 15 residues. Germline V gene data show CDR1 as SGHDN and CDR2 as FVKESK. DNA for the CDR3: TGTGCCAGCAGCCAAGCGACAGGGGGTGTATACGAGCAGTACTTC. Protein sequence: CASSQATGGVYEQYF.

A note on this clone: Other nucleotide sequences in the sample specify the same CDR3. The gene calls are TRBV19 and TRBJ1-4; maybe TRBD1 (6 bases). Germline values: CDR1 LNHDA, CDR2 SQIVND (reference sequence). This CDR3 has 15 amino acids. With 5 bases removed from V and 0 bases from J, the gap between germline ends came to 10 bases. CDR3 region: CASSSPGATNEKLFF. In DNA form, the CDR3 reads TGTGCCAGTAGTTCCCCAGGGGCAACTAATGAAAAACTGTTTTTT. The variable domain in full, with the rest retrieved from reference TRBV19 and TRBJ1-4, is DGGITQSPKYLFRKEGQNVTLSCEQNLNHDAMYWYRQDPGQGLRLIYYSQIVNDFQKGDIAEGYSVSREKKESFPLTVTSAQKNPTAFYLCASSSPGATNEKLFFGSGTQLSVL.

This chain uses TRBV7-3 with TRBJ2-5; D perhaps matches TRBD2 (6 bases). Germline assignment: CDR1 SGHTA and CDR2 FQGTGA. V was shortened by 1 base and J by 5 bases, with 14 bases between the two germline ends. This CDR3 comprises 15 residues. The CDR3 nucleotides read TGTGCCAGCAGCTTAAGCGGCGGGATGGGGGAGACCCAGTACTTC. This encodes CASSLSGGMGETQYF.

The chain uses TRBV29-1 and TRBJ2-1; TRBD2 agrees at 9 bases. The ends lost 6 bases at V and 6 bases at J; junction bases unmatched: 15. The CDR3 is 16 residues long. Germline values: CDR1 SQVTM, CDR2 ANQGSEA. DNA of the CDR3: TGCAGCGTCGGAAGGGGACTAGCTAAGGAGGGCAATGAGCAGTTCTTC. This gives the protein CSVGRGLAKEGNEQFF.

V is TRBV9 and J is TRBJ2-7, with D tentatively TRBD2 (6 bases). Per germline, CDR1 SGDLS and CDR2 YYNGEE. Trimming pared 0 bases from V and 3 bases from J, leaving 10 bases between. The CDR3 contains 14 residues. The DNA of the CDR3 is TGTGCCAGCAGCGTAGAATCCGGGGGCTACGAGCAGTACTTC. Translating it yields CASSVESGGYEQYF. Filled out from reference TRBV9 and TRBJ2-7, the complete variable domain reads DSGVTQTPKHLITATGQRVTLRCSPRSGDLSVYWYQQSLDQGLQFLIQYYNGEERAKGNILERFSAQQFPDLHSELNLSSLELGDSALYFCASSVESGGYEQYFGPGTRLTVT.

The chain employs TRBV11-2 and TRBJ2-1, with D possibly being TRBD2 (6 bases). In germline, CDR1 is SGHAT, CDR2 FQNNGV. Trimming removed 4 bases at V and 2 bases at J, with 9 bases between. This CDR3 region has 14 residues. CDR3 bases: TGTGCCAGCAGCTACGGGAGCGCCTACAATGAGCAGTTCTTC. Its translation is CASSYGSAYNEQFF.

This rearrangement joins TRBV18 to TRBJ2-7, with 10 bases fitting TRBD1. V trimming: 4 bases; J trimming: 5 bases; junction bases outside the gene matches: 5. The germline V gene has CDR1 KGHSH and CDR2 LQKENI. The CDR3 extends over 14 amino acids. This CDR3 is CASSHGQGGHEQYF. The CDR3 nucleotides are TGTGCCAGCTCACATGGACAGGGGGGCCACGAGCAGTACTTC.

The chain carries TRBV2 and TRBJ1-5; no firm D call. V lost 5 bases, J lost 3 bases, and 8 bases lay in between. The CDR3 has 13 residues. Germline assignment: CDR1 SNHLY and CDR2 FYNNEI. The CDR3 DNA sequence: TGTGCCAGCAGTTACATACCCAATCAGCCCCAGCATTTT. It yields the protein CASSYIPNQPQHF.

The rearrangement links TRBV3-1 (or the pseudogene TRBV3-2) to TRBJ2-5; the match to TRBD2 covers 10 bases. The trim removed 4 bases at V and 4 bases at J, leaving 9 bases unmatched. Per the germline V gene, CDR1 is LGHDT and CDR2 is YNNKEL (reference sequence). CDR3 length: 16 amino acids. The CDR3 nucleotides read TGTGCCAGCAGCCTTCGTAGCGGGAGGCAGGGAGAGACCCAGTACTTC. Encoded protein: CASSLRSGRQGETQYF.

The V gene is TRBV28, the J gene TRBJ2-1; 16 nucleotides agree with TRBD2. This CDR3 has 21 amino acids. With 5 bases clipped from V and 0 bases from J, the junction kept 13 bases outside the gene matches. Germline V gene data show CDR1 as MDHEN and CDR2 as SYDVKM. CDR3 bases: TGTGCCAGCAGTCCGCCTCCGGGACTAGCGGGAGGGCGCGGCTCCTACAATGAGCAGTTCTTC. It encodes CASSPPPGLAGGRGSYNEQFF.

The V gene is TRBV30, the J gene TRBJ2-3; the D gene is possibly TRBD2 (6 bases). Germline CDR1 is GTSNPN and CDR2 is SVGIG (reference sequence). The length of the CDR3 is 16 residues. The V and J ends lost 0 bases and 0 bases respectively, with 13 bases between them. The CDR3 nucleotides read TGTGCCTGGAGTGTAGGTATAGCGGTTAGCACAGATACGCAGTATTTT. Translating gives CAWSVGIAVSTDTQYF. The complete variable domain, with remaining parts taken from reference TRBV30 and TRBJ2-3, reads SQTIHQWPATLVQPVGSPLSLECTVEGTSNPNLYWYRQAAGRGLQLLFYSVGIGQISSEVPQNLSASRPQDRQFILSSKKLLLSDSGFYLCAWSVGIAVSTDTQYFGPGTRLTVL.